The 30 T cell receptor beta chains given below trace back to one sample, sequenced in a study of Graves' ophthalmopathy and Graves' hyperthyroidism. Scientists amplified the TCR beta CDR3 regions from RNA transcripts. A first-round RT-PCR used HTBI primers, followed by a second-round multiplex PCR. MiXCR was run by TCRdb on the multiplex PCR reads, yielding one entry per CDR3 protein. Of over 500,000 distinct CDR3 sequences detected, about 20% appear once; the ten largest clones hold approximately 7.7%. Sequenced input: peripheral blood. The receptor set was obtained from a woman younger than 30 with stable Graves' hyperthyroidism. Some clones in this sample may be carry-over from other donors' samples.

This chain uses TRBV27 with TRBJ2-7; 8 bases match TRBD1. Germline CDR1 MNHEY, CDR2 SMNVEV (reference sequence). CDR3 length: 14 amino acids. With V trimmed by 5 bases and J by 7 bases, 10 bases remained unmatched. The chain's CDR3 is CASSLGTGRLEQYF. The CDR3 DNA sequence: TGTGCCAGCAGTCTCGGGACAGGCCGTTTGGAGCAGTACTTC.

This clonotype was seen only a few times. The chain joins TRBV4-1 to TRBJ1-3; D is undetermined. The CDR3 is 15 amino acids. Germline lookup yields CDR1 MGHRA and CDR2 YSYEKL. V shed 1 base and J shed 7 bases, with 14 bases lying between them. The DNA for the CDR3 is TGCGCCAGCAGCCAAGGCGGCACGGGGTATAACACCATATATTTT. It specifies CASSQGGTGYNTIYF.

This clonotype was recorded many times. The rearrangement joins TRBV11-2 to TRBJ1-1; 11 bases match TRBD1. The CDR3 loop spans 16 amino acids. J lost 10 bases, V lost 0 bases, and 10 bases had no gene match. Germline CDR1 reads SGHAT; CDR2 reads FQNNGV. CDR3 region: CASSLEGGQGVGGAFF. CDR3 in DNA: TGTGCCAGCAGCTTAGAGGGGGGACAGGGGGTCGGCGGAGCTTTCTTT.

J is TRBJ1-1 and V is TRBV28; 10 bases align to TRBD1. With V trimmed by 5 bases and J by 5 bases, 11 bases remained unmatched. CDR1 MDHEN and CDR2 SYDVKM come from the germline V gene. The length of the CDR3 is 16 residues. The CDR3 here is CASSPRQGAWKTEAFF. The CDR3 bases are TGTGCCAGCAGTCCAAGACAGGGGGCGTGGAAGACTGAAGCTTTCTTT.

The sample holds many counts of this clonotype. This sequence joins TRBV27 and TRBJ1-5; D is undetermined. The length of the CDR3 is 13 residues. CDR1 is MNHEY, CDR2 SMNVEV, per germline (reference sequence). Trimming removed 3 bases at V and 5 bases at J, with 8 bases between. The CDR3, as DNA: TGTGCCAGCAGTTTGGGGTCAGATCAGCCCCAGCATTTT. Translated: CASSLGSDQPQHF.

This clonotype was seen only a few times. The chain has TRBV9 and TRBJ1-3; D unresolved. Germline V gene data show CDR1 as SGDLS and CDR2 as YYNGEE. The CDR3 sequence is 16 residues long. Trimming took off 7 bases at V and 3 bases at J, with 20 bases between the two ends. CDR3 coding DNA: TGTGCCAGCTCTACTGCGGGAGGGATTTTTGGAAACACCATATATTTT. Translation: CASSTAGGIFGNTIYF. Full variable domain (remainder filled in from reference TRBV9 and TRBJ1-3): DSGVTQTPKHLITATGQRVTLRCSPRSGDLSVYWYQQSLDQGLQFLIQYYNGEERAKGNILERFSAQQFPDLHSELNLSSLELGDSALYFCASSTAGGIFGNTIYFGEGSWLTVV.

This clonotype was observed at least ten times. J is TRBJ1-2 and V is TRBV6-5; TRBD1 might be the D (5 bases). Between the trimmed V and J ends, which lost 0 bases and 7 bases, there was a span of 9 bases. The CDR3 spans 13 residues. In germline, CDR1 is MNHEY, CDR2 SVGAGI. The CDR3 DNA follows: TGTGCCAGCAGTTACTCTCAGGGTTCTGGCTACACCTTC. The encoded protein is CASSYSQGSGYTF.

This clonotype occurred a few times. This chain joins TRBV4-1 and TRBJ1-5, with 10 bases identical to TRBD1. The CDR3 is made up of 16 amino acids. The germline V gene encodes CDR1 MGHRA and CDR2 YSYEKL. V trimming: 1 base; J trimming: 3 bases; junction bases outside the gene matches: 3. The CDR3 loop is CASSQAGTGANQPQHF. CDR3 nucleotide sequence: TGCGCCAGCAGCCAAGCCGGGACAGGGGCCAATCAGCCCCAGCATTTT.

This clonotype was detected many times. This chain connects TRBV11-1 to TRBJ2-7, with 12 bases lining up with TRBD2. V dropped 5 bases and J dropped 4; count of bases not matched to a gene: 12. Germline V CDR1 and CDR2: SGHAT, FQDESV (reference sequence). The CDR3 sequence is 17 residues long. The CDR3 region has the DNA TGTGCCAGCAGCAGTTGGTCACTAGCGGGAGGTCTATACGAGCAGTACTTC. It translates to CASSSWSLAGGLYEQYF.

This clonotype was counted between two and nine times. The chain is built from TRBV11-2 and TRBJ1-3; D might be TRBD1 (5 bases). The CDR3 has 15 amino acids. Germline CDR1 SGHAT, CDR2 FQNNGV. V was trimmed by 6 bases and J by 0 bases, leaving 12 bases between them. The CDR3 here is CASSPGINSGNTIYF. The DNA for the CDR3 is TGTGCCAGCAGTCCAGGGATTAACTCTGGAAACACCATATATTTT.

This clonotype has at least ten counts. The J gene is TRBJ2-5, the V gene TRBV7-2, with D perhaps matching TRBD2 (6 bases). Germline-derived CDR1 and CDR2 are SGHTA and FQGNSA. V was clipped by 3 bases and J by 4 bases, with 9 bases between them. The CDR3 covers 13 residues. CDR3 in DNA: TGTGCCAGCAGCTTCGGGGGAATAGAGACCCAGTACTTC. This gives the protein CASSFGGIETQYF.

This clonotype appeared many times. This sequence joins TRBV6-1 and TRBJ1-6; maybe TRBD1 (5 bases). The V gene's germline CDR1 is MNHNS and CDR2 SASEGT. Trimming removed 2 bases from V and 10 bases from J, with 12 bases in between. The CDR3 has 14 amino acids. The DNA for the CDR3 is TGTGCCAGCAGTGAACGACAGTTAGAATCACCCCTCCACTTT. Its translation is CASSERQLESPLHF.

This clonotype showed up many times. This rearrangement joins TRBV29-1 to TRBJ2-5; D may be TRBD1 (6 bases). This CDR3 region has 13 residues. V was clipped by 8 bases and J by 5 bases, with 18 bases between them. The germline V gene has CDR1 SQVTM and CDR2 ANQGSEA. The CDR3 is CSTLQGFEETQYF. For the CDR3, the DNA is TGCAGCACACTACAGGGTTTCGAGGAGACCCAGTACTTC.

This clonotype turned up a few times. V usage is TRBV12-5 and J usage is TRBJ1-2, with D unresolved. Germline CDR1 LGHNT, CDR2 FRNRAP. The length of the CDR3 is 14 residues. Trimming shortened V by 2 bases and J by 0 bases, and 7 bases separated the two germline ends. The CDR3 here is CASGLLASNYGYTF. CDR3 nucleotide sequence: TGTGCTAGTGGTTTGTTGGCCTCTAACTATGGCTACACCTTC.

This clonotype was counted ten times or more. The DNA of the CDR3 is TGTGCCAGCAGCGGACAGGGGGCGCGCTTATACGAGCAGTACTTC. Amino acids: CASSGQGARLYEQYF. This chain links TRBV28 with TRBJ2-7, with 11 bases fitting TRBD1. Germline V gene data show CDR1 as MDHEN and CDR2 as SYDVKM. The J segment lost 4 bases and the V segment lost 6 bases, leaving 8 bases of the junction unmatched. The CDR3 has 15 amino acids. The whole variable domain, remainder taken from reference TRBV28 and TRBJ2-7, is DVKVTQSSRYLVKRTGEKVFLECVQDMDHENMFWYRQDPGLGLRLIYFSYDVKMKEKGDIPEGYSVSREKKERFSLILESASTNQTSMYLCASSGQGARLYEQYFGPGTRLTVT.

The gene calls are TRBV29-1 and TRBJ2-7; weak D call: TRBD1 (6 bases). The CDR3 has 14 amino acids. V gave up 6 bases and J gave up 7 bases, with 22 bases separating them. Germline-derived CDR1 and CDR2 are SQVTM and ANQGSEA. CDR3 region: CSVASTGGLREQYF. In DNA, the CDR3 is TGCAGCGTCGCGTCGACAGGTGGGCTACGGGAGCAGTACTTC.

This clonotype was observed many times. The germline gene is not matched at one end of the junction; a read error may be the cause. The J gene is TRBJ2-5, the V gene TRBV29-1; 8 nucleotides line up with TRBD2. Germline CDR1 is SQVTM and CDR2 is ANQGSEA. The CDR3 loop spans 13 amino acids. CDR3 in DNA: TGCAGCGTTGACGACGGGGGGGAAGAAACCCAGTACTTC. The encoded protein is CSVDDGGEETQYF.

This rearrangement joins TRBV6-5 to TRBJ1-1; 8 bases match TRBD1. The CDR3 is made up of 16 amino acids. The V gene end was trimmed by 3 bases and the J gene end by 0 bases; junction bases not matched to a gene: 6. Per the germline V gene, CDR1 is MNHEY and CDR2 is SVGAGI. The CDR3 sequence is CASSYRTGRLNTEAFF. CDR3 in DNA: TGTGCCAGCAGTTATCGGACAGGGCGACTGAACACTGAAGCTTTCTTT.

This clonotype was counted only a few times. This sequence may be a read error, since a much larger clone differs from it by one base. The V call is TRBV2, the J call TRBJ2-7; D gene uncertain. V dropped 3 bases and J dropped 0 bases, with 9 bases sitting between them. The V gene's germline CDR1 is SNHLY and CDR2 FYNNEI. The length of the CDR3 is 14 residues. The CDR3 sequence is CASSEWHSSYEQYF. The CDR3, as DNA: TGTGCCAGCAGTGAGTGGCATTCCTCCTACGAGCAGTACTTC.

This clonotype was detected many times. CDR3 residues: CATSDADRMETQYF. Written as DNA, the CDR3 is TGTGCCACCAGTGATGCGGACAGGATGGAGACCCAGTACTTC. This rearrangement joins TRBV24-1 to TRBJ2-5; TRBD1 matches at 7 bases. Germline assignment: CDR1 KGHDR and CDR2 SFDVKD. After removal of 3 bases from V and 5 bases from J, the junction contained 5 bases not matched to a gene. The CDR3 is 14 amino acids.

This chain connects TRBV27 to TRBJ2-7; 7 bases line up with TRBD2. The CDR3 has 15 amino acids. V lost 7 bases, J lost 0 bases, and 9 bases stayed unmatched. Germline assignment: CDR1 MNHEY and CDR2 SMNVEV (reference sequence). The CDR3 loop is CASKGELADSYEQYF. CDR3 nucleotides: TGTGCCAGCAAAGGAGAGCTAGCGGACTCCTACGAGCAGTACTTC.

Points on this clonotype: This CDR3 fails to terminate in the conserved phenylalanine or tryptophan, so it likely reflects a read error. The CDR3 nucleotides read TGTGCCAGCAGCTTCCGGGACAGGGATGGCTACACCTTG. Protein product: CASSFRDRDGYTL. The V gene is TRBV7-9, the J gene TRBJ1-2, with 9 bases fitting TRBD1. The V gene end was trimmed by 3 bases and the J gene end by 6 bases; junction bases not matched to a gene: 2. This CDR3 is 13 amino acids long. Germline CDR1 reads SEHNR; CDR2 reads FQNEAQ (reference sequence).

Details on this clonotype: One end of the junction fails to match germline, which may point to a read error. This chain links TRBV11-2 with TRBJ2-4; 7 nucleotides line up with TRBD2. From germline, CDR1 is SGHAT and CDR2 FQNNGV. This CDR3 spans 19 amino acids. In DNA, the CDR3 is TGTGCCAGCAGCTTAGGAGTTGCGGGCGGGAGCGGAGCCAAAAAGATTCAGTACTTC. This sequence encodes CASSLGVAGGSGAKKIQYF.

This clonotype was recorded many times. This chain links TRBV6-1 with TRBJ2-5; D gene ambiguous. V lost 4 bases and J 5 bases, leaving 11 bases between the germline ends. The CDR3 covers 13 residues. CDR1 and CDR2 (germline): MNHNS, SASEGT. The CDR3 sequence: CASSVRSVETQYF. CDR3 DNA sequence: TGTGCCAGCAGTGTGAGGAGTGTGGAGACCCAGTACTTC.

The V and J genes are TRBV6-2 or TRBV6-3 and TRBJ2-2, with TRBD2 matching over 9 bases. This CDR3 is built from 18 residues. Germline CDR1 MNHEY, CDR2 SVGEGT. The J segment lost 4 bases and the V segment lost 0 bases, leaving 9 bases of the junction unmatched. The CDR3 loop is CASSYSRGGGAPTGELFF. The CDR3 DNA follows: TGTGCCAGCAGTTACTCGAGAGGCGGGGGGGCCCCCACCGGGGAGCTGTTTTTT.

There are many counts of this clonotype. The CDR3 coding sequence is TGTGCCAGCAGCTTAGGGGACAGGGAAGACTATGGCTACACCTTC. Its protein is CASSLGDREDYGYTF. The rearrangement uses TRBV11-2 and TRBJ1-2, with 9 positions matching TRBD1. Germline CDR1 reads SGHAT; CDR2 reads FQNNGV. J gave up 3 bases and V 1 base, and 3 bases lay outside the gene matches. CDR3 length equals 15 residues.

On this clonotype: It may be a read error: a sequence one base away is much more abundant. The chain uses TRBV12-3 or TRBV12-4 and TRBJ1-1; 9 bases are a match to TRBD1. This CDR3 spans 12 amino acids. CDR3: CASSSDRGRSCF. The DNA for the CDR3 is TGTGCCAGCAGTTCAGACAGGGGGAGATCTTGCTTT.

The chain carries TRBV28 and TRBJ1-1; D gene ambiguous. With 8 bases removed from V and 0 bases from J, the gap between germline ends came to 7 bases. Germline CDR1 MDHEN, CDR2 SYDVKM. This CDR3 spans 12 amino acids. For the CDR3, the DNA is TGTGCCAGCCGGGAAGTGAACACTGAAGCTTTCTTT. This encodes CASREVNTEAFF.

This clonotype has ten or more counts. This sequence joins TRBV14 and TRBJ2-7; the D gene is possibly TRBD1 (6 bases). The CDR3 has 13 amino acids. The germline V and J ends were trimmed by 4 bases and 5 bases, with 12 bases remaining between them. Germline assignment: CDR1 SGHDN and CDR2 FVKESK. The CDR3: CASSLLTGNEQYF. The CDR3 DNA is TGTGCCAGCAGCCTACTAACAGGGAACGAGCAGTACTTC.

This clonotype was counted at least ten times. This rearrangement joins TRBV11-2 to TRBJ1-6; D perhaps matches TRBD1 (5 bases). Looked up from germline, CDR1 is SGHAT and CDR2 is FQNNGV. This CDR3 has 16 residues. Between the trimmed V and J ends, which lost 4 bases and 5 bases, there was a span of 15 bases. CDR3 DNA sequence: TGTGCCAGCAGCTCATTAGGTGGGGGAGATAATTCACCCCTCCACTTT. Its translation is CASSSLGGGDNSPLHF.